The 28 T cell receptor beta chains below come from one sample, sequenced in a study of long-term antiretroviral therapy in people with HIV. This was the immunoSEQ v3.0 assay at survey level. Sequencing was performed with immunoSEQ multiplex PCR; in TCRdb, only in-frame clones are kept and a portion is missing. The sample has some 26,000 clones, roughly three quarters seen once. The sample consisted of unsorted PBMCs, taken 1.1 years before starting antiretroviral therapy. The receptors originated from a woman aged 35 to 49 with HIV.

The chain combines TRBV29-1 with TRBJ2-6; D is ambiguous. The CDR3 has 13 residues. Trimming left V 5 bases short and J 2 bases short, with 7 bases between. Germline-derived CDR1 and CDR2 are SQVTM and ANQGSEA. The CDR3 is CSVRTAGANVLTF. Written as DNA, the CDR3 is TGCAGCGTTCGGACGGCTGGGGCCAACGTCCTGACTTTC.

The rearrangement links TRBV19 to TRBJ2-3, with D maybe TRBD1 (5 bases). V lost 7 bases to trimming and J lost 2 bases, with 16 bases between them. This CDR3 spans 15 amino acids. From germline, CDR1 is LNHDA and CDR2 SQIVND (reference sequence). The DNA for the CDR3 is TGTGCCAGTACCCTAGGTAGGGGATTCACAGATACGCAGTATTTT. Translating it yields CASTLGRGFTDTQYF.

V and J are TRBV5-1 and TRBJ2-3; D is uncertain. Germline lookup yields CDR1 SGHRS and CDR2 YFSETQ. The CDR3 is made up of 16 amino acids. Trimming took 4 bases from V and 0 from J, leaving 15 bases between them. For the CDR3, the DNA is TGCGCCAGCAGCCTGGGCCTTTTCCCTAGCACAGATACGCAGTATTTT. Amino acids: CASSLGLFPSTDTQYF. Supplemented by reference TRBV5-1 and TRBJ2-3, the full variable domain reads KAGVTQTPRYLIKTRGQQVTLSCSPISGHRSVSWYQQTPGQGLQFLFEYFSETQRNKGNFPGRFSGRQFSNSRSEMNVSTLELGDSALYLCASSLGLFPSTDTQYFGPGTRLTVL.

This clone was seen a single time. The chain carries TRBV2 and TRBJ2-3; 9 positions agree with TRBD2. The germline V gene has CDR1 SNHLY and CDR2 FYNNEI. The CDR3 consists of 15 residues. J gave up 0 bases and V 7 bases, and 5 bases lay outside the gene matches. In DNA form, the CDR3 reads TGTGCCAGCAATGCGGGAGGGAGGAGCACAGATACGCAGTATTTT. Its translation: CASNAGGRSTDTQYF.

The chain is built from TRBV4-1 and TRBJ2-7; D is perhaps TRBD1 or TRBD2 (6 bases each). V lost 1 base, J lost 0 bases, and 10 bases lay in between. The germline V gene encodes CDR1 MGHRA and CDR2 YSYEKL. The CDR3 spans 15 residues. The CDR3 nucleotides are TGCGCCAGCAGCCAAGCACAGGGACTCTCCTACGAGCAGTACTTC. It yields the protein CASSQAQGLSYEQYF.

The chain uses TRBV5-4 and TRBJ2-1; D gene unclear. The length of the CDR3 is 13 residues. V dropped 4 bases and J dropped 0 bases, with 5 bases sitting between them. CDR1 is SGHNT, CDR2 YYREEE, per germline (reference sequence). The CDR3 spells CASSASSYNEQFF. The DNA for the CDR3 is TGTGCCAGCAGCGCCAGCTCCTACAATGAGCAGTTCTTC.

The genes are TRBV5-6 and TRBJ2-1, with D tentatively TRBD2 (6 bases). V was pared by 5 bases and J by 5 bases, with 17 bases between. Germline CDR1 reads SGHDT; CDR2 reads YYEEEE. This CDR3 region has 15 residues. The DNA of the CDR3 is TGTGCCAGCAGATACACTAGCACCAACGACAATGAGCAGTTCTTC. It codes for CASRYTSTNDNEQFF.

This chain connects TRBV11-2 to TRBJ1-1, with no clear D. The CDR3 sequence is 15 residues long. The germline V gene encodes CDR1 SGHAT and CDR2 FQNNGV. Trimming cost V 5 bases and J 1 base, with 14 bases left between them. DNA for the CDR3: TGTGCCAGCAGCGCCTGGGCCGCCTCGAACACTGAAGCTTTCTTT. Its protein product is CASSAWAASNTEAFF.

This sequence joins TRBV5-6 and TRBJ2-7; TRBD1 might be the D (5 bases). V was trimmed by 3 bases and J by 7 bases, leaving 14 bases between them. The CDR3 has 13 residues. From germline, CDR1 is SGHDT and CDR2 YYEEEE. The CDR3 DNA reads as TGTGCCAGCAGCTCCGGACCCTCAGGGGAGCAGTACTTC. Its translation: CASSSGPSGEQYF.

V is TRBV28 and J is TRBJ1-2, with D maybe TRBD1 (5 bases). The CDR3 spans 14 residues. The germline gives CDR1 MDHEN, CDR2 SYDVKM. The V and J ends lost 3 bases and 2 bases respectively, with 10 bases between them. The CDR3 reads CASSLGRVNYGYTF. The CDR3 nucleotides are TGTGCCAGCAGTTTGGGCAGGGTCAACTATGGCTACACCTTC.

This chain uses TRBV4-1 with TRBJ2-5; a weak D match, TRBD1 (5 bases). Trimming took off 0 bases at V and 1 base at J, with 15 bases between the two ends. Germline V lookup: CDR1 MGHRA, CDR2 YSYEKL. The CDR3 spans 17 residues. CDR3 loop: CASSQEYGARVQETQYF. In nucleotides, the CDR3 is TGCGCCAGCAGCCAAGAATATGGGGCCAGGGTCCAAGAGACCCAGTACTTC.

This clone is labeled as medium-sized. This chain joins TRBV7-9 and TRBJ1-5; 7 bases map to TRBD1. Germline V lookup: CDR1 SEHNR, CDR2 FQNEAQ (reference sequence). There are 14 residues in the CDR3. After removal of 4 bases from V and 6 bases from J, the junction contained 6 bases not matched to a gene. In DNA, the CDR3 is TGTGCCAGCAGCTCACAGGGGTTCGGTCAGCCCCAGCATTTT. Its translation is CASSSQGFGQPQHF.

This chain joins TRBV5-6 and TRBJ1-1; 8 bases fit TRBD1. V was pared by 1 base and J by 6 bases, with 11 bases of the junction left unmatched. From germline, CDR1 is SGHDT and CDR2 YYEEEE. CDR3 length: 16 amino acids. The CDR3 spells CASSLRITGGSAEAFF. In DNA, the CDR3 is TGTGCCAGCAGCTTGCGAATCACAGGGGGGAGTGCTGAAGCTTTCTTT.

The chain recombines TRBV10-1 with TRBJ2-1; D is perhaps TRBD2 (6 bases). The CDR3 sequence is 13 residues long. CDR1 is WNHNN, CDR2 SYGVQD, per germline (reference sequence). Trimming removed 6 bases at V and 4 bases at J, with 10 bases between. CDR3 DNA sequence: TGCGCCAGCAGGGAGGGCGAATACAATGAGCAGTTCTTC. Translating gives CASREGEYNEQFF.

This clone was counted a few times. V usage is TRBV20-1 and J usage is TRBJ2-4; TRBD1 or TRBD2 may be the D gene (5 bases each). Per germline, CDR1 DFQATT and CDR2 SNEGSKA (reference sequence). The length of the CDR3 is 10 residues. Trimming pared 7 bases from V and 7 bases from J, leaving 8 bases between. The CDR3 here is CSVRDNIQYF. The CDR3 bases are TGCAGTGTTAGGGACAACATTCAGTACTTC.

This chain links TRBV27 with TRBJ1-5; TRBD1 is a possible D gene (5 bases). V was shortened by 2 bases and J by 4 bases, with 9 bases between the two germline ends. The CDR3 covers 14 residues. Germline V gene data show CDR1 as MNHEY and CDR2 as SMNVEV (reference sequence). CDR3 in DNA: TGTGCCAGCAGTTTACGGGGGTGGAATCAGCCCCAGCATTTT. Amino acids: CASSLRGWNQPQHF.

V usage is TRBV9 and J usage is TRBJ2-2, with a possible D match to TRBD2 (5 bases). Per the germline V gene, CDR1 is SGDLS and CDR2 is YYNGEE. The CDR3 length is 12 residues. Deletions cut 0 bases from V and 9 bases from J, with 6 bases between. CDR3 amino acids: CASSVGGRELFF. CDR3 nucleotides: TGTGCCAGCAGCGTAGGAGGGAGGGAGCTGTTTTTT.

This chain joins TRBV7-2 and TRBJ2-7, with a weak D call TRBD2 (5 bases). The CDR3 consists of 19 residues. CDR1 and CDR2 (germline): SGHTA, FQGNSA. V was shortened by 1 base and J by 2 bases, with 24 bases between the two germline ends. CDR3 sequence reads: CASSLVYQDSLFFTYEQYF. In nucleotides, the CDR3 is TGTGCCAGCAGCTTAGTTTACCAGGACTCATTATTTTTCACCTACGAGCAGTACTTC.

A word on this clone: The limits of the CDR3 on the DNA are not certain, so only TCRdb's listed CDR3 is given. The CDR3 reads CAWSVLRAYEQYF. The V call is TRBV30, the J call TRBJ2-7; no DNA check was done on the table's D call, TRBD2. The CDR3 is made up of 13 amino acids, end residues included. CDR1 is GTSNPN, CDR2 SVGIG, per germline (reference sequence).

The chain couples TRBV10-3 to TRBJ2-3; D may be TRBD2 (5 bases). Deletions cut 1 base from V and 0 bases from J, with 8 bases between. CDR3 size: 15 residues. Per germline, CDR1 ENHRY and CDR2 SYGVKD. The CDR3: CAISELAKSTDTQYF. CDR3 DNA sequence: TGTGCCATCAGTGAGTTAGCGAAAAGCACAGATACGCAGTATTTT.

This sequence joins TRBV7-9 and TRBJ2-1; D possibly corresponds to TRBD2 (5 bases). Trimming removed 2 bases from V and 8 bases from J, with 16 bases in between. The germline V gene has CDR1 SEHNR and CDR2 FQNEAQ (reference sequence). The CDR3 is 15 amino acids. The DNA for the CDR3 is TGTGCCAGCAGCTTACTCGTGGGAGACCTGGATGAGCAGTTCTTC. Translated: CASSLLVGDLDEQFF.

This chain connects TRBV18 to TRBJ1-2; no reliable D call. Trimming took off 3 bases at V and 2 bases at J, with 7 bases between the two ends. The CDR3 consists of 13 residues. Germline V gene lookup returns CDR1 KGHSH and CDR2 LQKENI. CDR3 in DNA: TGTGCCAGCTCACCGGACGGGAACTATGGCTACACCTTC. Its protein product is CASSPDGNYGYTF.

Only a few counts were recorded for this clone. The chain has TRBV29-1 and TRBJ1-1; weak D call: TRBD1 (6 bases). Germline V lookup: CDR1 SQVTM, CDR2 ANQGSEA. V gave up 6 bases and J gave up 1 base, with 15 bases separating them. The CDR3 extends over 14 amino acids. CDR3: CSVHPGHRNTEAFF. DNA for the CDR3: TGCAGCGTCCATCCGGGACACCGGAACACTGAAGCTTTCTTT.

Comments on this clone: Mismatch with germline at one junction end may stem from a read error. The J gene is TRBJ2-3, the V gene TRBV7-2, with D possibly matching TRBD1 (6 bases). The germline gives CDR1 SGHTA, CDR2 FQGNSA. The CDR3 totals 11 residues. The CDR3 sequence: CASSSGATGKF. In DNA, the CDR3 is TGTGCCAGCAGCTCCGGGGCGACAGGCAAATTT.

This clone was observed a handful of times. This rearrangement joins TRBV14 to TRBJ1-5; weak D call: TRBD1 (6 bases). The germline CDR1 and CDR2 sequences are SGHDN and FVKESK. Trimming pared 0 bases from V and 4 bases from J, leaving 10 bases between. This CDR3 is built from 15 residues. The CDR3 region has the DNA TGTGCCAGCAGCCAAGATGCGGGGACAAATCAGCCCCAGCATTTT. This translates into CASSQDAGTNQPQHF.

The chain has TRBV5-4 and TRBJ2-7; TRBD2 might be the D (6 bases). The CDR3 totals 15 residues. CDR1 and CDR2 from the germline V gene are SGHNT and YYREEE (reference sequence). V shed 4 bases and J shed 2 bases, with 16 bases lying between them. The CDR3 bases are TGTGCCAGCAGCCGGGGTCCGCGGGACGCCTACGAGCAGTACTTC. Translated, it gives CASSRGPRDAYEQYF.

This clone has more than one count but fewer than ten. The V call is TRBV6-6, the J call TRBJ1-2; 11 bases agree with TRBD1. Germline lookup yields CDR1 MNHNY and CDR2 SVGAGI (reference sequence). V lost 2 bases and J lost 5; bases outside the gene matches: 1. CDR3 length equals 14 residues. CDR3 region: CASSYGTGGYGYTF. As DNA, the CDR3 is TGTGCCAGCAGTTACGGGACAGGGGGATATGGCTACACCTTC.

The genes are TRBV9 and TRBJ2-7, with TRBD1 identical over 7 bases. The germline V gene has CDR1 SGDLS and CDR2 YYNGEE. V dropped 3 bases and J dropped 8; count of bases not matched to a gene: 14. The CDR3 has 15 amino acids. The DNA for the CDR3 is TGTGCCAGCAGCGGGGAGAGACAGGGACCTACGAAGCAGTACTTC. Protein sequence: CASSGERQGPTKQYF.